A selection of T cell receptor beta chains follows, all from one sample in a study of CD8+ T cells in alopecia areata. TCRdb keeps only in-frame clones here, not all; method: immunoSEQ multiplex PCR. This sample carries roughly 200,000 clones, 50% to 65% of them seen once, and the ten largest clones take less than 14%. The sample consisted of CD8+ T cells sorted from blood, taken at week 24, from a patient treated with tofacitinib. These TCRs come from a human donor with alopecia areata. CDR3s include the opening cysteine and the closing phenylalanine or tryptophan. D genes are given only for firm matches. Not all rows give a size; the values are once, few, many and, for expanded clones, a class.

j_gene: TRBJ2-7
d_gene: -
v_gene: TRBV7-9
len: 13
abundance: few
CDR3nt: TGTGCCAGCAGAGCCTCGAGGGGATACGAGCAGTACTTC
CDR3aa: CASRASRGYEQYF

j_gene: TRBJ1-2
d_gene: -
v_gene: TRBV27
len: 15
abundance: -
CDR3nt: TGTGCCAGCAGTTTATCGGGCCGGGAAATATATGGCTACACCTTC
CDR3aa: CASSLSGREIYGYTF

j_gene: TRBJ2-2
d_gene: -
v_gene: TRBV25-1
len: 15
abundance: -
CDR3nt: TGTGCCAGCAGTGACCGTCGACAGGCCCCCGGGGAGCTGTTTTTT
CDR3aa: CASSDRRQAPGELFF

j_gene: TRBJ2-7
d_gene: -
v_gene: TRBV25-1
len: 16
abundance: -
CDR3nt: TGTGCCAGCAGTGAATATCTCTCGGGGAGTTCCTACGAGCAGTACTTC
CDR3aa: CASSEYLSGSSYEQYF

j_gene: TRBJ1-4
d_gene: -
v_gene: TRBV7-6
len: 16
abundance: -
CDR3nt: TGTGCCAGCAGCTTAAGTGGGGTCGGTACTAATGAAAAACTGTTTTTT
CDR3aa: CASSLSGVGTNEKLFF

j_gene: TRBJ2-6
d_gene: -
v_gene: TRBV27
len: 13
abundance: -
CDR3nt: TGTGCCAGCAGTTTATCTGGGGCCAACGTCCTGACTTTC
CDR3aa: CASSLSGANVLTF

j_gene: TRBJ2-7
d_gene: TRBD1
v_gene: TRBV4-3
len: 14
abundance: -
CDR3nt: TGCGCCAGCAGCCAAGGACAGGGTCTACGGGAGCAGTACTTC
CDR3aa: CASSQGQGLREQYF

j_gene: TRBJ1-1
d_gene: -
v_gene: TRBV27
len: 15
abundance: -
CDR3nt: TGTGCCAGCAGTTTATCCGGTACGTTGAACACTGAAGCTTTCTTT
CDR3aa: CASSLSGTLNTEAFF

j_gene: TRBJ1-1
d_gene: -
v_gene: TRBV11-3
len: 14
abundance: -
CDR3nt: TGTGCCAGCAGCTTAGAGGGACCGGGGGCTGAAGCTTTCTTT
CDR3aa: CASSLEGPGAEAFF

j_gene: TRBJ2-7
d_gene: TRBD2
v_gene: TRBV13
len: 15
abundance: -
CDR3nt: TGTGCCAGCAGCCTCCCAAGCGGGGGGGCCTACGAGCAGTACTTC
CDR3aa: CASSLPSGGAYEQYF

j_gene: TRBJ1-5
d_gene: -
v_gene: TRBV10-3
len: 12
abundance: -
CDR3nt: TGTGCCGCCGACTCCGGGGATCAGCCCCAGCATTTT
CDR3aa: CAADSGDQPQHF

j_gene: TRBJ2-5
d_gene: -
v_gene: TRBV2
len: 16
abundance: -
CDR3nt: TGTGCCAGCAGTGAAGGTTTTGGGGGGGCGAGAGAGACCCAGTACTTC
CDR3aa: CASSEGFGGARETQYF

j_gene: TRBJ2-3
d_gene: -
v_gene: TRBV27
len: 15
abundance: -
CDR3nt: TGTGCCAGCAGCAGGTCCCTTGGAGGCACAGATACGCAGTATTTT
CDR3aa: CASSRSLGGTDTQYF

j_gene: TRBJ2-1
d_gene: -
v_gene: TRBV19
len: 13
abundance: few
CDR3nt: TGTGCCAGTAGTATATCTGGGAGCAATGAGCAGTTCTTC
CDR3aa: CASSISGSNEQFF

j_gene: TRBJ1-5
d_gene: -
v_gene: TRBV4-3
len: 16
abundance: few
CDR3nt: TGCGCCAGCAGCCAAGATTTGGGGGGCGCGGAACAGCCCCAGCATTTT
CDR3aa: CASSQDLGGAEQPQHF

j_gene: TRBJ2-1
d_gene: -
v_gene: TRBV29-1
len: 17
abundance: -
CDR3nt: TGCAGCGTTGTTGGCCCCGGACAGTTCTCCCTCTACAATGAGCAGTTCTTC
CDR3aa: CSVVGPGQFSLYNEQFF

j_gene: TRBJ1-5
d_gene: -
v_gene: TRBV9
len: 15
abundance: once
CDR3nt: TGTGCCAGCAGCCCCGGGCCCGGGCGCAATCAGCCCCAGCATTTT
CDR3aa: CASSPGPGRNQPQHF

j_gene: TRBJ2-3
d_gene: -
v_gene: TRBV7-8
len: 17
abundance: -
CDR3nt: TGTGCCAGCCGACCGGAGTCTGGGGTAACTAGCACAGATACGCAGTATTTT
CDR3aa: CASRPESGVTSTDTQYF